This TCR beta chain originates from a study of control samples from healthy donors and cancer patients. Here immunoSEQ multiplex PCR was the method, and the copy in TCRdb shows in-frame clones only, minus some. The repertoire consists of some 120,000 clones, with 80% to 95% occurring once and the leading ten covering around 8.1%. The sequence was obtained from a man aged 18 to 29 in good health. Sequenced material: blood.

This CDR3 is CASSYSGGLTNEKLFF. CDR3 nucleotide sequence: TGTGCCAGCAGTTACTCGGGGGGGCTAACTAATGAAAAACTGTTTTTT. The rearrangement uses TRBV6-5 and TRBJ1-4; a possible D gene is TRBD1 (6 bases). Trimming took 0 bases from V and 1 from J, leaving 9 bases between them. Germline V gene lookup returns CDR1 MNHEY and CDR2 SVGAGI. This CDR3 comprises 16 residues.